The present T cell receptor (beta chain) was sequenced within a study of T-cell memory formation after mild COVID-19. At the level of the study: Largely donor-specific sequence clusters came from a couple of donors.

5'RACE primed at constant segments yielded TCR alpha and TCR beta cDNA libraries bearing sample barcodes and UMIs. TCRdb passed the 5' RACE reads through MiXCR, listing each CDR3 protein once. This sample has about 470,000 distinct CDR3 sequences, with around a quarter found just once. This CDR3 comprises 13 residues. Germline V gene data show CDR1 as GTSNPN and CDR2 as SVGIG (reference sequence). On this clonotype itself: Its antigen is unidentified. An end of the junction differs from the germline gene, which may be a read error.

Overall study findings and caveats: Cross-reactive memory apparently joined, as some responding clones appeared in pre-infection memory. The study found balanced CD4/CD8 in clones contracting day 15 to 85 and a CD4+ lean in later expanders.

The sequence was collected from an adult woman who had mild COVID-19 (a few samples of this study predate the infection). Cell type and time point are not known. The chain joins TRBV30 to TRBJ2-7, with 8 bases that match TRBD1. Input material: PBMCs or a T cell subset sorted from them (not recorded which). The CDR3 loop is CAWNQGATYAQYF. The CDR3 DNA is TGTGCCTGGAATCAGGGGGCTACATACGCGCAGTACTTC.